Each of the 8 T cell receptor beta chains below was sequenced from the same sample in a study of read filtering for tumor transcriptome and immune sequencing. Molecular barcoded adaptors covering alpha/delta and beta/gamma chains were used on approximately 400 ng RNA. TCRdb ran MiXCR on the reads and lists one entry per CDR3 protein. The sample has about 86,000 distinct CDR3 sequences, over 9% seen once. Sequenced material: a population of CD138-negative cells sorted from bone marrow. Receptor source: a donor aged 40 or over with multiple myeloma.

On this clonotype: An end of the junction differs from the germline gene, which may be a read error. The chain uses TRBV24-1 and TRBJ2-6, with D tentatively TRBD2 (7 bases). The CDR3 has 18 residues. The germline CDR1 and CDR2 sequences are KGHDR and SFDVKD. The CDR3 loop reads CATSEGGGGAPGANVPTF. The CDR3 DNA reads as TGTGCCACCAGTGAAGGGGGGGGCGGCGCCCCTGGGGCCAACGTCCCGACTTTC.

As regards this clonotype: A much more abundant neighbour one base away suggests this may be a read error. The V gene is TRBV29-1, the J gene TRBJ2-2; D gene unclear. Germline CDR1 SQVTM, CDR2 ANQGSEA. This CDR3 comprises 12 residues. The CDR3 loop reads CSVAPNTAELFF. Written as DNA, the CDR3 is TGCAGCGTTGCCCCGAACACCGCGGAGCTGTTTTTT.

This clonotype showed up many times. V and J are TRBV7-9 and TRBJ2-6; D remains unclear. V lost 3 bases, J lost 2 bases, and 11 bases lay in between. Germline V lookup: CDR1 SEHNR, CDR2 FQNEAQ (reference sequence). CDR3 size: 16 residues. CDR3 sequence: CASSLFKSPGANVLTF. CDR3 bases: TGTGCCAGCAGCTTGTTTAAGAGTCCTGGGGCCAACGTCCTGACTTTC.

The gene calls are TRBV6-5 and TRBJ1-1; D call uncertain. V was trimmed by 0 bases and J by 5 bases, leaving 7 bases between them. CDR3 length equals 13 residues. Germline lookup yields CDR1 MNHEY and CDR2 SVGAGI. The DNA for the CDR3 is TGTGCCAGCAGTTACTCGAGGAGAACTGAAGCTTTCTTT. Translated: CASSYSRRTEAFF.

The chain links TRBV6-5 to TRBJ2-7; D is perhaps TRBD1 (5 bases). Germline CDR1 is MNHEY and CDR2 is SVGAGI. The V gene lost 5 bases and the J gene lost 0 bases, with 11 bases spanning the gap. The CDR3 is 14 residues long. CDR3 DNA sequence: TGTGCCAGCAGTATGACAGCCAGCTCCTACGAGCAGTACTTC. As protein: CASSMTASSYEQYF.

Note on this clonotype: A read error may account for a junction end that differs from germline. The rearrangement uses TRBV29-1 and TRBJ2-2; tentatively, D is TRBD1 (6 bases). Germline CDR1 reads SQVTM; CDR2 reads ANQGSEA. The CDR3 consists of 12 residues. The CDR3 region has the DNA TGCAGCGCAGGACAGACCACCGGGGAGCTGCTTTTT. Its translation: CSAGQTTGELLF.

This clonotype was seen a few times. A read error may be the cause here, since a much bigger clone is one base away. The rearrangement joins TRBV6-2 or TRBV6-3 to TRBJ1-4; D is perhaps TRBD1 (5 bases). The CDR3 runs 14 residues. Germline V gene data show CDR1 as MNHEY and CDR2 as SVGEGT. This CDR3 is CASRLTARNEKRFF. CDR3 bases: TGTGCCAGCAGGCTGACAGCGAGAAATGAAAAACGGTTTTTT.

This clonotype has at least ten counts. The genes are TRBV16 and TRBJ2-7; possibly TRBD1 for D (6 bases). The CDR3 is made up of 15 amino acids. Germline V gene data show CDR1 as KGHSY and CDR2 as FQNENV. Trimming took 3 bases from V and 1 from J, leaving 13 bases between them. The DNA for the CDR3 is TGTGCCAGCAGCCACCTCCGGGACACATCCTACGAGCAGTACTTC. Translation gives CASSHLRDTSYEQYF.